These 25 T cell receptor beta chains share one sample of origin, sequenced in a study of cytomegalovirus exposure and HLA in healthy donors. Amplification used 60 Vbeta primers and 13 Jbeta primers. Assay used: immunoSEQ multiplex PCR; TCRdb lists only in-frame clones, some missing. This table holds about 86,000 clones, around 79% found once. The source material was PBMCs. These TCRs come from a woman between 35 and 50 years old in good health and CMV-seropositive.

V usage is TRBV18 and J usage is TRBJ1-2, with 12 positions matching TRBD1. From germline, CDR1 is KGHSH and CDR2 LQKENI. The J segment lost 8 bases and the V segment lost 0 bases, leaving 4 bases of the junction unmatched. This CDR3 region has 15 residues. This CDR3 reads CASSPPGQGAWGYTF. DNA of the CDR3: TGTGCCAGCTCACCACCGGGACAGGGGGCATGGGGCTACACCTTC. The full variable domain, completed using reference TRBV18 and TRBJ1-2, is NAGVMQNPRHLVRRRGQEARLRCSPMKGHSHVYWYRQLPEEGLKFMVYLQKENIIDESGMPKERFSAEFPKEGPSILRIQQVVRGDSAAYFCASSPPGQGAWGYTFGSGTRLTVV.

This clone was recorded only once. The CDR3 nucleotides read TGTGCCAGCACCCCTCGGTGGGGACAGTCAGATACGCAGTATTTT. It translates to CASTPRWGQSDTQYF. This chain joins TRBV6-5 and TRBJ2-3; TRBD1 matches at 7 bases. The CDR3 covers 15 residues. Looked up from germline, CDR1 is MNHEY and CDR2 is SVGAGI. The J segment lost 4 bases and the V segment lost 7 bases, leaving 11 bases of the junction unmatched.

This clone was observed a handful of times. The V gene is TRBV2, the J gene TRBJ1-6, with 7 bases fitting TRBD1. CDR1 is SNHLY, CDR2 FYNNEI, per germline. After removal of 7 bases from V and 7 bases from J, the junction contained 4 bases not matched to a gene. The CDR3 sequence is 13 residues long. The CDR3 protein is CASTQGGNSPLHF. The CDR3 bases are TGTGCCAGCACCCAGGGGGGAAATTCACCCCTCCACTTT. Full variable domain (remainder filled in from reference TRBV2 and TRBJ1-6): EPEVTQTPSHQVTQMGQEVILRCVPISNHLYFYWYRQILGQKVEFLVSFYNNEISEKSEIFDDQFSVERPDGSNFTLKIRSTKLEDSAMYFCASTQGGNSPLHFGNGTRLTVT.

This clone was seen just once. The chain has TRBV18 and TRBJ2-1; 12 positions match TRBD2. CDR3 size: 14 residues. Germline CDR1 KGHSH, CDR2 LQKENI. V shed 8 bases, J shed 6 bases, and the junction held 5 bases outside the gene matches. In DNA, the CDR3 is TGTGCCAGCACCGGACTAGCGGGGAGCAATGAGCAGTTCTTC. This gives the protein CASTGLAGSNEQFF.

This clone has just a few counts. This chain connects TRBV27 to TRBJ1-1; D unclear. The CDR3 is 14 amino acids. The V end lost 0 bases, the J end lost 7 bases, and 12 bases lay between the germline ends. Germline V lookup: CDR1 MNHEY, CDR2 SMNVEV (reference sequence). The CDR3 is CASSLSRLSGEAFF. CDR3 DNA: TGTGCCAGCAGTTTATCGAGGTTAAGTGGTGAAGCTTTCTTT.

This chain joins TRBV6-1 and TRBJ1-2; TRBD1 aligns across 8 bases. This CDR3 has 14 residues. Per the germline V gene, CDR1 is MNHNS and CDR2 is SASEGT. Losses at the gene ends were 4 bases for V and 4 bases for J; bases not matched to a gene: 5. CDR3 sequence reads: CASSAGQEVYGYTF. DNA of the CDR3: TGTGCCAGCAGTGCGGGACAGGAGGTCTATGGCTACACCTTC.

The V gene is TRBV28, the J gene TRBJ2-1; 7 bases align to TRBD1. The junction had 8 bases not matched to a gene; V was cut back by 6 bases and J by 9 bases. Germline assignment: CDR1 MDHEN and CDR2 SYDVKM. The CDR3 has 13 residues. The CDR3 nucleotides are TGTGCCAGCAGCGACAGGGCTCATATTGAGCAGTTCTTC. Translating it yields CASSDRAHIEQFF.

The rearrangement uses TRBV2 and TRBJ1-4; 7 nucleotides line up with TRBD1. The junction had 8 bases not matched to a gene; V was cut back by 6 bases and J by 7 bases. Germline CDR1 reads SNHLY; CDR2 reads FYNNEI. The CDR3 loop spans 14 amino acids. CDR3 sequence reads: CASRAQGGFEKLFF. As DNA, the CDR3 is TGTGCCAGCAGAGCTCAGGGGGGCTTTGAAAAACTGTTTTTT.

The chain uses TRBV27 and TRBJ1-2; TRBD1 matches 8 bases. The CDR3 spans 16 residues. The germline V gene has CDR1 MNHEY and CDR2 SMNVEV (reference sequence). The ends lost 7 bases at V and 4 bases at J; junction bases unmatched: 14. As DNA, the CDR3 is TGTGCCAGCACCCGAAACCCCGTCGGGACAGGCTATGGCTACACCTTC. Amino acid sequence: CASTRNPVGTGYGYTF.

This clone was counted once. The rearrangement uses TRBV7-3 and TRBJ2-1, with 10 positions matching TRBD2. Trimming cost V 5 bases and J 13 bases; bases outside gene matches: 5. The CDR3 runs to 12 residues. Germline CDR1 reads SGHTA; CDR2 reads FQGTGA. In nucleotides, the CDR3 is TGTGCCAGCAGCCAAACTAGCGGGAATCAGTTCTTC. The encoded protein is CASSQTSGNQFF.

As DNA, the CDR3 is TGTGCCAGCTCATCTGGACAGATCTATGGCTACACCTTC. It codes for CASSSGQIYGYTF. The chain joins TRBV18 to TRBJ1-2; D is perhaps TRBD1 (6 bases). This CDR3 spans 13 amino acids. Germline CDR1 KGHSH, CDR2 LQKENI. Deletions cut 5 bases from V and 4 bases from J, with 11 bases between.

The rearrangement links TRBV9 to TRBJ2-1; 11 bases are shared with TRBD2. The CDR3 is 16 residues long. The ends lost 4 bases at V and 3 bases at J; junction bases unmatched: 6. Germline CDR1 and CDR2: SGDLS and YYNGEE. CDR3 loop: CASSPRLAGLYNEQFF. DNA for the CDR3: TGTGCCAGCAGCCCCCGACTAGCGGGGCTCTACAATGAGCAGTTCTTC. Full variable domain (outside the CDR3, taken from reference TRBV9 and TRBJ2-1): DSGVTQTPKHLITATGQRVTLRCSPRSGDLSVYWYQQSLDQGLQFLIQYYNGEERAKGNILERFSAQQFPDLHSELNLSSLELGDSALYFCASSPRLAGLYNEQFFGPGTRLTVL.

This chain connects TRBV30 to TRBJ1-2; TRBD1 matches 9 bases. V was clipped by 7 bases and J by 4 bases; unmatched bases: 10. The CDR3 has 14 residues. Germline V gene lookup returns CDR1 GTSNPN and CDR2 SVGIG (reference sequence). The chain's CDR3 is CAFSTGGGRYGYTF. In DNA, the CDR3 is TGTGCCTTTTCCACAGGGGGCGGACGCTATGGCTACACCTTC.

The chain combines TRBV12-5 with TRBJ1-2; no reliable D call. Germline loops: CDR1 LGHNT, CDR2 FRNRAP. The CDR3 runs 13 residues. V was trimmed by 3 bases and J by 7 bases, leaving 12 bases between them. The CDR3 DNA sequence: TGTGCTAGTGGTTTTGATATGACGGGTGGCTACACCTTC. Translated: CASGFDMTGGYTF.

The chain employs TRBV28 and TRBJ1-2, with 9 bases fitting TRBD1. The trim removed 2 bases at V and 8 bases at J, leaving 6 bases unmatched. Germline CDR1 and CDR2: MDHEN and SYDVKM. The CDR3 extends over 14 amino acids. The chain's CDR3 is CASSLGGQGTGYTF. The CDR3 DNA reads as TGTGCCAGCAGTTTAGGGGGACAGGGTACAGGCTACACCTTC.

V gene TRBV5-6 combines with J gene TRBJ1-1; 11 nucleotides match TRBD1. The CDR3 length is 14 residues. The trim removed 2 bases at V and 4 bases at J, leaving 1 base unmatched. Germline V gene lookup returns CDR1 SGHDT and CDR2 YYEEEE. This chain's CDR3 is CASSFGQGATEAFF. CDR3 DNA sequence: TGTGCCAGCAGCTTTGGACAGGGGGCCACTGAAGCTTTCTTT.

V gene TRBV9 combines with J gene TRBJ2-1, with D possibly being TRBD1 (5 bases). Between the trimmed V and J ends, which lost 2 bases and 5 bases, there was a span of 8 bases. There are 13 residues in the CDR3. Germline CDR1 and CDR2: SGDLS and YYNGEE. The chain's CDR3 is CASSVLGDNEQFF. In nucleotides, the CDR3 is TGTGCCAGCAGCGTCCTAGGGGACAATGAGCAGTTCTTC.

The chain carries TRBV2 and TRBJ2-3, with 11 nucleotides matching TRBD1. CDR3 length: 13 residues. Germline assignment: CDR1 SNHLY and CDR2 FYNNEI. After removal of 10 bases from V and 6 bases from J, the junction contained 6 bases not matched to a gene. The CDR3 nucleotides are TGTGCCATCCGGGGACAGGGGGAGGATACGCAGTATTTT. It specifies CAIRGQGEDTQYF.

The chain recombines TRBV15 with TRBJ2-1; a weak D match, TRBD2 (5 bases). V was pared by 1 base and J by 0 bases, with 13 bases between. There are 17 residues in the CDR3. CDR1 LNHNV and CDR2 YYDKDF come from the germline V gene (reference sequence). CDR3 DNA: TGTGCCACCAGCAGAGGGGTGGAGGAATACTCCTACAATGAGCAGTTCTTC. This codes for CATSRGVEEYSYNEQFF.

In its sample, this clone was seen once. The J gene is TRBJ1-4, the V gene TRBV5-1, with a weak D call TRBD1 (5 bases). Trimming took 0 bases from V and 5 from J, leaving 8 bases between them. This CDR3 comprises 14 residues. Per germline, CDR1 SGHRS and CDR2 YFSETQ. The CDR3 sequence: CASSLVAGNEKLFF. The DNA of the CDR3 is TGCGCCAGCAGCTTGGTGGCAGGGAATGAAAAACTGTTTTTT.

This chain uses TRBV5-1 with TRBJ1-1; D uncertain. The ends were cut back, 5 bases at V and 4 bases at J, with 9 bases in the middle. CDR3 length: 12 residues. The germline V gene has CDR1 SGHRS and CDR2 YFSETQ. In DNA form, the CDR3 reads TGCGCCAGCAGGGAGGGTTCCACTGAAGCTTTCTTT. It translates to CASREGSTEAFF.

V is TRBV2 and J is TRBJ1-3, with 9 bases fitting TRBD1. Germline trimming cut 4 bases from V and 2 bases from J; bases unmatched to any gene: 6. Germline lookup yields CDR1 SNHLY and CDR2 FYNNEI. The CDR3 is 16 residues long. DNA for the CDR3: TGTGCCAGCAGTGCCACAGGGGGCTGGACTGGAAACACCATATATTTT. Translating it yields CASSATGGWTGNTIYF. Full variable domain (missing parts from reference TRBV2 and TRBJ1-3): EPEVTQTPSHQVTQMGQEVILRCVPISNHLYFYWYRQILGQKVEFLVSFYNNEISEKSEIFDDQFSVERPDGSNFTLKIRSTKLEDSAMYFCASSATGGWTGNTIYFGEGSWLTVV.

The rearrangement joins TRBV4-3 to TRBJ2-2; D ambiguous. This CDR3 has 14 residues. With 3 bases removed from V and 2 bases from J, the gap between germline ends came to 7 bases. Germline V CDR1 and CDR2: LGHNA, YSLEER. Written as DNA, the CDR3 is TGCGCCAGCAGCCAGCCGGTAAACACCGGGGAGCTGTTTTTT. The encoded protein is CASSQPVNTGELFF.

The V gene is TRBV6-5, the J gene TRBJ2-7; 8 nucleotides agree with TRBD1. This CDR3 has 15 residues. The V segment lost 6 bases and the J segment 1 base; nucleotides outside the gene matches: 8. CDR1 and CDR2 (germline): MNHEY, SVGAGI. The CDR3 region has the DNA TGTGCCAGCAGAACTGGACAGGGTAGTTCCTACGAGCAGTACTTC. As protein: CASRTGQGSSYEQYF.

This clone occurred a few times. The gene calls are TRBV28 and TRBJ2-1; TRBD2 aligns across 10 bases. Germline-derived CDR1 and CDR2 are MDHEN and SYDVKM. V lost 3 bases and J lost 4; bases outside the gene matches: 3. The CDR3 is made up of 15 amino acids. The DNA of the CDR3 is TGTGCCAGCAGTTTGGCTAGCGGGGGATACAATGAGCAGTTCTTC. This codes for CASSLASGGYNEQFF.